These T cell receptor beta chains were read from a single sample in a study of T cells after yellow fever vaccination. One entry per CDR3 protein results from TCRdb running MiXCR on the 5' RACE reads. The top ten clones hold about 40% of a sample with about 160,000 distinct CDR3 sequences, around 9.7% of them seen once. Sequencing was performed on CD8+ T cells sorted from PBMCs, taken 45 days after the yellow fever booster vaccination. These receptor sequences come from a young man who received the YFV17D yellow fever vaccine. Both conserved end residues are part of each CDR3. Clone size is not always given. Where it is, it says once, few, many or a class for expanded clones.

abundance: .; v_gene: TRBV9; j_gene: TRBJ1-2; CDR3aa: CASSAGQIGNYGYTF
abundance: few; v_gene: TRBV11-2; j_gene: TRBJ2-7; CDR3aa: CASSPRDMGYEQYF
abundance: few; v_gene: TRBV4-3; j_gene: TRBJ1-1; CDR3aa: CASSQDRGGYTEAFF
abundance: many; v_gene: TRBV27; j_gene: TRBJ1-5; CDR3aa: CASSSPGGPQHF
abundance: .; v_gene: TRBV3-1; j_gene: TRBJ2-3; CDR3aa: CASSQAGRGTDTQYF
abundance: many; v_gene: TRBV20-1; j_gene: TRBJ2-3; CDR3aa: CSAPRQISSTDTQYF
abundance: many; v_gene: TRBV7-9; j_gene: TRBJ2-1; CDR3aa: CASSLGGGGNEQFF
abundance: .; v_gene: TRBV4-1; j_gene: TRBJ1-2; CDR3aa: CASSRRGGNNYGYTF
abundance: .; v_gene: TRBV6-6; j_gene: TRBJ2-2; CDR3aa: CASSSLGGGIGELFF
abundance: many; v_gene: TRBV5-1; j_gene: TRBJ2-7; CDR3aa: CASSEGQGVPYEQYF
abundance: once; v_gene: TRBV7-9; j_gene: TRBJ2-2; CDR3aa: CASSLGHLTGELFF
abundance: .; v_gene: TRBV6-5; j_gene: TRBJ2-7; CDR3aa: CASSYSGSGYEQYF
abundance: many; v_gene: TRBV4-3; j_gene: TRBJ1-4; CDR3aa: CASSQEAEVGEKLFF
abundance: many; v_gene: TRBV12-5; j_gene: TRBJ2-2; CDR3aa: CASGHLGELFF
abundance: .; v_gene: TRBV20-1; j_gene: TRBJ2-5; CDR3aa: CSARSGTFSTETQYF
abundance: .; v_gene: TRBV7-9; j_gene: TRBJ2-3; CDR3aa: CASSSGLDTQYF
abundance: few; v_gene: TRBV4-1; j_gene: TRBJ2-1; CDR3aa: CASSPYLAGGPPEQFF
abundance: .; v_gene: TRBV4-1; j_gene: TRBJ1-5; CDR3aa: CASSSRAVSNQPQHF
abundance: few; v_gene: TRBV20-1; j_gene: TRBJ2-1; CDR3aa: CSARDLLAGYNEQFF
abundance: .; v_gene: TRBV10-3; j_gene: TRBJ2-1; CDR3aa: CAISTGGEPYNEQFF
abundance: few; v_gene: TRBV7-6; j_gene: TRBJ2-5; CDR3aa: CASSLDMGKETQYF
abundance: few; v_gene: TRBV11-2; j_gene: TRBJ2-7; CDR3aa: CASSLELGASYYEQYF
abundance: .; v_gene: TRBV5-5; j_gene: TRBJ1-4; CDR3aa: CASSPRGEKLFF
abundance: few; v_gene: TRBV4-2; j_gene: TRBJ2-2; CDR3aa: CATSPLAGAETGELFF
abundance: many; v_gene: TRBV7-2; j_gene: TRBJ2-3; CDR3aa: CASSFSPGQGTLGTQYF
abundance: few; v_gene: TRBV27; j_gene: TRBJ2-3; CDR3aa: CASSSPFGGAPDTQYF
abundance: few; v_gene: TRBV7-9; j_gene: TRBJ1-4; CDR3aa: CASSLFGSGQEEEKLFF
abundance: few; v_gene: TRBV6-1; j_gene: TRBJ1-1; CDR3aa: CASSERNPTEAFF
abundance: few; v_gene: TRBV29-1; j_gene: TRBJ2-7; CDR3aa: CSVEDLQVPYEQYF
abundance: .; v_gene: TRBV20-1; j_gene: TRBJ1-5; CDR3aa: CSAPAPQGRYQPQHF
abundance: .; v_gene: TRBV7-9; j_gene: TRBJ2-2; CDR3aa: CASSTRGGLELFF
abundance: .; v_gene: TRBV7-6; j_gene: TRBJ2-1; CDR3aa: CASSDQAGDNEQFF
abundance: few; v_gene: TRBV4-3; j_gene: TRBJ2-1; CDR3aa: CASSQDSGGNSNEQFF
abundance: .; v_gene: TRBV4-3; j_gene: TRBJ2-1; CDR3aa: CASRGGLAGYNEQFF
abundance: .; v_gene: TRBV19; j_gene: TRBJ1-5; CDR3aa: CASSGAGFGNQPQHF
abundance: .; v_gene: TRBV12-3/TRBV12-4; j_gene: TRBJ2-5; CDR3aa: CASSPSGGETQYF
abundance: .; v_gene: TRBV27; j_gene: TRBJ1-2; CDR3aa: CASSADLGGYGYTF
abundance: few; v_gene: TRBV28; j_gene: TRBJ2-3; CDR3aa: CASSSPGQAQYF
abundance: few; v_gene: TRBV7-8; j_gene: TRBJ2-1; CDR3aa: CASSLEEGVGYNEQFF
abundance: .; v_gene: TRBV4-3; j_gene: TRBJ2-5; CDR3aa: CASSQGFGGPILETQYF
abundance: many; v_gene: TRBV2; j_gene: TRBJ2-3; CDR3aa: CASSEGRGSSTDTQYF
abundance: once; v_gene: TRBV4-3; j_gene: TRBJ1-1; CDR3aa: CASSQSTGTGFAEAFF
abundance: .; v_gene: TRBV7-9; j_gene: TRBJ1-6; CDR3aa: CASSLAGTGDSPLHF